The subject of this entry is one TCR beta chain. The study ran its PCR with 60 Vbeta and 13 Jbeta primers. Some clones are missing from TCRdb's copy, which holds only in-frame ones; the method was immunoSEQ multiplex PCR. The table has about 170,000 clones, around 78% seen once. Germline CDR1 and CDR2: LGHNA and YNFKEQ. The CDR3 is made up of 23 amino acids. The V and J ends lost 0 bases and 3 bases, in that order; junction bases with no gene match: 24. The data stem from a study of cytomegalovirus exposure and HLA in healthy donors. The genes are TRBV4-2 and TRBJ2-3, with TRBD2 matching 10 bases. Material: PBMCs. This clonotype was obtained from a woman aged 45-60 years in good health and CMV-seropositive. DNA of the CDR3: TGTGCCAGCAGCCAAGATAGAAAATCGGTTAGCGGGGGGTCGTGGAGTAGGACAGATACGCAGTATTTT. Residues: CASSQDRKSVSGGSWSRTDTQYF.